The 9 T cell receptor beta chains given below trace back to one sample, sequenced in a study of T-cell reconstitution after alpha-beta-depleted transplantation in children. The authors prepared the TCRbeta library with unique molecular identifiers. TCRdb analysed the PCR reads with MiXCR anew, one entry per CDR3 protein. Seen here are approximately 1,000,000 distinct CDR3 sequences, less than 30% observed once, and the top ten hold more than 25%. Sequencing used PBMCs, mostly from graft donor cells, obtained 360 days after TCRalphabeta/CD19-depleted stem cell transplant. The receptor source for this set is a boy less than two years old who had a stem cell transplant for SCID, so the T cells may come from the graft donor.

In this sample, this clonotype turned up a few times. This sequence joins TRBV20-1 and TRBJ2-7; D uncertain. V was pared by 5 bases and J by 2 bases, with 19 bases between. The CDR3 is made up of 15 amino acids. Germline assignment: CDR1 DFQATT and CDR2 SNEGSKA (reference sequence). The CDR3 region is CSALYVGRPAYEQYF. The CDR3 DNA reads as TGCAGTGCTCTCTACGTCGGGCGACCAGCCTACGAGCAGTACTTC.

V gene TRBV7-2 combines with J gene TRBJ1-1, with a possible D match to TRBD1 (5 bases). Trimming shortened V by 1 base and J by 7 bases, and 16 bases separated the two germline ends. The CDR3 has 15 amino acids. Germline V gene data show CDR1 as SGHTA and CDR2 as FQGNSA. CDR3 in DNA: TGTGCCAGCAGCTTAGGGGGTACAGGCCGACTTGAAGCTTTCTTT. Protein product: CASSLGGTGRLEAFF.

This clonotype was recorded at least ten times. This chain's CDR3 is CASSPNQGIPAYEQYF. CDR3 sequence (DNA): TGTGCCAGCTCACCGAACCAAGGCATTCCTGCCTACGAGCAGTACTTC. This chain uses TRBV18 with TRBJ2-7; unclear D gene. Germline V gene sequence: CDR1 KGHSH, CDR2 LQKENI. This CDR3 spans 16 amino acids. With 3 bases removed from V and 2 bases from J, the gap between germline ends came to 17 bases.

The sample holds a few counts of this clonotype. The V and J genes are TRBV12-3 or TRBV12-4 and TRBJ1-1; TRBD1 might be the D (6 bases). V lost 5 bases and J 10 bases, leaving 17 bases between the germline ends. The CDR3 extends over 13 amino acids. The CDR3 region is CASSPLQGTRAFF. In nucleotides, the CDR3 is TGTGCCAGCAGTCCGCTACAGGGCACTAGAGCTTTCTTT.

The sample holds a few counts of this clonotype. The V and J genes are TRBV7-2 and TRBJ1-1; D unresolved. V gave up 1 base and J gave up 1 base, with 7 bases separating them. Germline CDR1 SGHTA, CDR2 FQGNSA. This CDR3 region has 14 residues. CDR3 sequence reads: CASSLVGWNTEAFF. The CDR3 nucleotides are TGTGCCAGCAGCTTAGTGGGTTGGAACACTGAAGCTTTCTTT.

A few counts support this clonotype. This chain joins TRBV29-1 and TRBJ2-5, with TRBD1 matching over 8 bases. CDR3 length equals 12 residues. Germline CDR1 reads SQVTM; CDR2 reads ANQGSEA. With V trimmed by 6 bases and J by 4 bases, 4 bases remained unmatched. CDR3 nucleotide sequence: TGCAGCGTCCCACAGGGGGGAGAGACCCAGTACTTC. Translation: CSVPQGGETQYF. Filled out from reference TRBV29-1 and TRBJ2-5, the complete variable domain reads SAVISQKPSRDICQRGTSLTIQCQVDSQVTMMFWYRQQPGQSLTLIATANQGSEATYESGFVIDKFPISRPNLTFSTLTVSNMSPEDSSIYLCSVPQGGETQYFGPGTRLLVL.

This clonotype showed up just a few times. The chain carries TRBV4-3 and TRBJ2-7, with TRBD1 matching 7 bases. Per the germline V gene, CDR1 is LGHNA and CDR2 is YSLEER. This CDR3 is 13 amino acids long. V was clipped by 1 base and J by 5 bases; unmatched bases: 2. CDR3 protein: CASSQGQGDEQYF. The CDR3 DNA reads TGCGCCAGCAGCCAAGGACAGGGCGACGAGCAGTACTTC.

The J gene is TRBJ1-2, the V gene TRBV20-1; D possibly corresponds to TRBD1 (5 bases). Trimming shortened V by 7 bases and J by 7 bases, and 16 bases separated the two germline ends. The length of the CDR3 is 12 residues. Germline CDR1 DFQATT, CDR2 SNEGSKA (reference sequence). The CDR3 DNA reads TGCAGTGAAGGAGTAGGGGTTAGTGGCTACACCTTC. Amino acids: CSEGVGVSGYTF.

V gene TRBV3-1 combines with J gene TRBJ2-7; D possibly corresponds to TRBD1 (6 bases). CDR1 and CDR2 from the germline V gene are LGHDT and YNNKEL (reference sequence). There are 14 residues in the CDR3. The ends were cut back, 4 bases at V and 5 bases at J, with 15 bases in the middle. CDR3 in DNA: TGTGCCAGCAGCCCCACAAGGTGGGGGCACGAGCAGTACTTC. As protein: CASSPTRWGHEQYF.